Presented here are 26 T cell receptor beta chains from one specimen sequenced in a study of T-cell reconstitution after alpha-beta-depleted transplantation in children. The authors prepared the TCRbeta library with unique molecular identifiers. MiXCR, applied by TCRdb to the PCR reads, yields one record per CDR3 protein. The sample yields hundreds of thousands of distinct CDR3 sequences, 12% seen once. The sequences come from PBMCs from the stem cell graft donor, collected from the stem cell graft. The receptors derive from a human donor who donated a stem cell graft to a child with acute lymphoblastic leukemia.

This clonotype was seen at least ten times. This chain joins TRBV30 and TRBJ2-1, with D perhaps matching TRBD1 (6 bases). V was cut by 5 bases and J by 8 bases, with 7 bases left in between. This CDR3 comprises 10 residues. Looked up from germline, CDR1 is GTSNPN and CDR2 is SVGIG (reference sequence). CDR3 in DNA: TGTGCCTGGGCAGGGGATGAGCAGTTCTTC. It translates to CAWAGDEQFF.

This chain joins TRBV7-6 and TRBJ2-1, with 10 bases identical to TRBD1. Looked up from germline, CDR1 is SGHVS and CDR2 is FNYEAQ. Unmatched junction bases numbered 18, after V lost 4 bases and J lost 0 bases. This CDR3 comprises 21 residues. CDR3 sequence (DNA): TGTGCCAGCAGCTCCTTTGATGGGACAGGGGTTAGGGTGCACTCCTACAATGAGCAGTTCTTC. It encodes CASSSFDGTGVRVHSYNEQFF.

This clonotype was observed at least ten times. The V gene is TRBV12-3 or TRBV12-4, the J gene TRBJ2-1; tentatively, D is TRBD2 (6 bases). The CDR3 is 15 amino acids. V lost 4 bases and J lost 7, with 17 bases in between. The CDR3 reads CASSSPKWRENEQFF. DNA of the CDR3: TGTGCCAGCAGTTCACCCAAGTGGAGGGAGAATGAGCAGTTCTTC.

This clonotype was seen at least ten times. J is TRBJ2-7 and V is TRBV20-1; 10 nucleotides align to TRBD2. CDR3 length: 14 residues. The junction had 5 bases not matched to a gene; V was cut back by 2 bases and J by 4 bases. The V gene's germline CDR1 is DFQATT and CDR2 SNEGSKA (reference sequence). The CDR3 DNA follows: TGCAGTGCTAGAAGGGCTAGCGGGAGATACGAGCAGTACTTC. As protein: CSARRASGRYEQYF.

A few counts support this clonotype. The CDR3 bases are TGCGCCAGCAGCCCCGGGACAGGGAATAGGGAGACCCAGTACTTC. It yields the protein CASSPGTGNRETQYF. The V and J genes are TRBV10-1 and TRBJ2-5; 9 bases map to TRBD1. V shed 6 bases and J 5 bases; nucleotides not matched to a gene: 10. CDR1 is WNHNN and CDR2 is SYGVQD in the germline V gene (reference sequence). The CDR3 is made up of 15 amino acids.

V gene TRBV6-2 or TRBV6-3 combines with J gene TRBJ2-7; TRBD2 agrees at 8 bases. The CDR3 length is 16 residues. Trimming cost V 7 bases and J 4 bases; bases outside gene matches: 15. CDR1 and CDR2 from the germline V gene are MNHEY and SVGEGT. Here the CDR3 DNA reads TGTGCCAGCACCGTTACTCTCGCGGGGGGATCGTACGAGCAGTACTTC. It translates to CASTVTLAGGSYEQYF.

This clonotype was detected ten times or more. The junction does not match germline at one end; this may be a read error. V gene TRBV7-9 combines with J gene TRBJ2-2; TRBD1 is a possible D gene (6 bases). The CDR3 is made up of 16 amino acids. CDR1 is SEHNR and CDR2 is FQNEAQ in the germline V gene (reference sequence). The CDR3 sequence is CASSSLRGSNTGELFF. As DNA, the CDR3 is TGTGCCAGCAGCTCACTCAGGGGATCGAATACCGGGGAGCTGTTTTTT. Filled out from reference TRBV7-9 and TRBJ2-2, the complete variable domain reads DTGVSQNPRHKITKRGQNVTFRCDPISEHNRLYWYRQTLGQGPEFLTYFQNEAQLEKSRLLSDRFSAERPKGSFSTLEIQRTEQGDSAMYLCASSSLRGSNTGELFFGEGSRLTVL.

This clonotype came up many times. V is TRBV20-1 and J is TRBJ2-1; 7 bases match TRBD1. Germline assignment: CDR1 DFQATT and CDR2 SNEGSKA (reference sequence). CDR3 length equals 14 residues. The V segment lost 0 bases and the J segment 7 bases; nucleotides outside the gene matches: 6. The CDR3 DNA reads TGCAGTGCTAGAGATCGGGACAGATTAAATGAGCAGTTCTTC. Translating gives CSARDRDRLNEQFF.

In its sample, this clonotype was seen many times. The chain employs TRBV12-3 or TRBV12-4 and TRBJ2-7; D may be TRBD2 (5 bases). This CDR3 is 13 amino acids long. The ends were cut back, 0 bases at V and 6 bases at J, with 9 bases in the middle. DNA for the CDR3: TGTGCCAGCAGTTTAGCGGAGGCACTCGAGCAGTACTTC. Its translation: CASSLAEALEQYF.

This clonotype was counted many times. The rearrangement links TRBV29-1 to TRBJ2-5; D possibly corresponds to TRBD2 (5 bases). CDR1 SQVTM and CDR2 ANQGSEA come from the germline V gene. V lost 7 bases, J lost 4 bases, and 10 bases lay in between. This CDR3 is 11 amino acids long. CDR3 sequence reads: CSADLGETQYF. For the CDR3, the DNA is TGCAGCGCGGACTTGGGAGAGACCCAGTACTTC.

In this sample, this clonotype turned up many times. J is TRBJ1-2 and V is TRBV5-1, with D unclear. The CDR3 has 14 amino acids. V was trimmed by 0 bases and J by 5 bases, leaving 11 bases between them. Per the germline V gene, CDR1 is SGHRS and CDR2 is YFSETQ. The CDR3 loop reads CASSLVDQEYGYTF. The CDR3 DNA reads TGCGCCAGCAGCTTGGTGGACCAGGAGTATGGCTACACCTTC.

This clonotype was seen repeatedly, ten times or more. This rearrangement joins TRBV5-6 to TRBJ2-5; D not resolved. This CDR3 is built from 12 residues. Trimming stripped 8 bases from V and 5 bases from J, with 13 bases between. From germline, CDR1 is SGHDT and CDR2 YYEEEE. The CDR3 region is CASHLGRETQYF. CDR3 coding DNA: TGTGCCAGTCATCTCGGCCGGGAGACCCAGTACTTC.

This clonotype was observed many times. CDR3 bases: TGCGCCAGCAGCGGACAGGGGTCCAGTGAGCAGTTCTTC. Translating it yields CASSGQGSSEQFF. The chain couples TRBV5-1 to TRBJ2-1; TRBD1 agrees at 9 bases. The germline V gene has CDR1 SGHRS and CDR2 YFSETQ. This CDR3 comprises 13 residues. The trim removed 4 bases at V and 9 bases at J, leaving 5 bases unmatched.

This clonotype was recorded at least ten times. The chain employs TRBV28 and TRBJ1-3; D remains ambiguous. CDR1 and CDR2 (germline): MDHEN, SYDVKM. Deletions cut 6 bases from V and 5 bases from J, with 2 bases between. The CDR3 spans 10 residues. CDR3 region: CASRRNTIYF. The DNA of the CDR3 is TGTGCCAGCAGGAGAAACACCATATATTTT. Using reference TRBV28 and TRBJ1-3 for the parts outside the CDR3, the full variable domain is DVKVTQSSRYLVKRTGEKVFLECVQDMDHENMFWYRQDPGLGLRLIYFSYDVKMKEKGDIPEGYSVSREKKERFSLILESASTNQTSMYLCASRRNTIYFGEGSWLTVV.

The V call is TRBV5-1, the J call TRBJ2-7, with D possibly TRBD1 on 6 matching bases. This CDR3 has 15 residues. V was pared by 2 bases and J by 2 bases, with 14 bases between. CDR1 is SGHRS and CDR2 is YFSETQ in the germline V gene. The CDR3 reads CASSFFRDTTYEQYF. CDR3 bases: TGCGCCAGCAGCTTCTTCCGGGACACCACCTACGAGCAGTACTTC. Complete variable domain (other parts from reference TRBV5-1 and TRBJ2-7): KAGVTQTPRYLIKTRGQQVTLSCSPISGHRSVSWYQQTPGQGLQFLFEYFSETQRNKGNFPGRFSGRQFSNSRSEMNVSTLELGDSALYLCASSFFRDTTYEQYFGPGTRLTVT.

This clonotype was detected many times. This chain connects TRBV5-1 to TRBJ2-7, with D perhaps TRBD2 (7 bases). The CDR3 loop spans 13 amino acids. V was pared by 4 bases and J by 4 bases, with 12 bases between. Germline CDR1 reads SGHRS; CDR2 reads YFSETQ. The CDR3 DNA follows: TGCGCCAGCAGCGAGGGGGGGATGTACGAGCAGTACTTC. It codes for CASSEGGMYEQYF.

This clonotype came up many times. The chain couples TRBV28 to TRBJ1-5; a weak D match, TRBD1 (6 bases). CDR1 is MDHEN and CDR2 is SYDVKM in the germline V gene. The CDR3 sequence is 15 residues long. Trimming left V 2 bases short and J 6 bases short, with 14 bases between. The chain's CDR3 is CASSLRGRGAQPQHF. The CDR3 region has the DNA TGTGCCAGCAGTTTAAGGGGCAGGGGCGCTCAGCCCCAGCATTTT.

This clonotype was detected ten times or more. The J gene is TRBJ2-7, the V gene TRBV10-3, with 8 bases identical to TRBD1. The V gene's germline CDR1 is ENHRY and CDR2 SYGVKD. This CDR3 is 15 amino acids long. The junction had 12 bases not matched to a gene; V was cut back by 6 bases and J by 5 bases. CDR3 in DNA: TGTGCCATCAGGACTCGACGGGAGACAGGGGACGAGCAGTACTTC. It encodes CAIRTRRETGDEQYF.

This chain links TRBV6-2 or TRBV6-3 with TRBJ2-7, with a weak D call TRBD2 (6 bases). CDR3 length: 14 amino acids. With 10 bases removed from V and 2 bases from J, the gap between germline ends came to 18 bases. CDR1 is MNHEY and CDR2 is SVGEGT in the germline V gene. DNA of the CDR3: TGTGCCATCTATGGGGGGACGGATACCTACGAGCAGTACTTC. It specifies CAIYGGTDTYEQYF.

This clonotype was counted many times. This chain connects TRBV6-2 or TRBV6-3 to TRBJ2-1; possible D gene TRBD2, 6 bases. The CDR3 has 14 residues. Germline V gene sequence: CDR1 MNHEY, CDR2 SVGEGT. Trimming shortened V by 4 bases and J by 6 bases, and 13 bases separated the two germline ends. The CDR3 sequence: CASSSGSVSNEQFF. The CDR3 DNA sequence: TGTGCCAGCAGTTCCGGGAGCGTGAGCAATGAGCAGTTCTTC.

In its sample, this clonotype was seen many times. V and J are TRBV12-3 or TRBV12-4 and TRBJ1-1; 9 bases agree with TRBD1. CDR3 length equals 15 residues. V gave up 6 bases and J gave up 5 bases; unmatched junction bases: 10. The CDR3: CASSRTRDRETEAFF. CDR3 nucleotide sequence: TGTGCCAGCAGCCGCACCCGGGACAGGGAGACTGAAGCTTTCTTT.

This clonotype was seen repeatedly, ten times or more. The chain couples TRBV6-6 to TRBJ2-1, with a possible D match to TRBD1 (6 bases). V lost 5 bases and J lost 4, with 9 bases in between. The germline V gene encodes CDR1 MNHNY and CDR2 SVGAGI (reference sequence). This CDR3 has 13 amino acids. The CDR3 reads CASSHGQYNEQFF. CDR3 nucleotides: TGTGCCAGCAGTCATGGACAGTACAATGAGCAGTTCTTC.

V gene TRBV6-2 or TRBV6-3 combines with J gene TRBJ1-2; TRBD1 matches 8 bases. V gave up 4 bases and J gave up 6 bases; unmatched junction bases: 4. Germline V gives CDR1 MNHEY, CDR2 SVGEGT. CDR3 length: 13 amino acids. The CDR3 bases are TGTGCCAGCAGTTGGTCAGGGGGCGATGGCTACACCTTC. Its translation is CASSWSGGDGYTF.

This clonotype was observed many times. The chain recombines TRBV7-2 with TRBJ2-1, with TRBD2 matching 13 bases. The CDR3 has 16 residues. The trim removed 4 bases at V and 4 bases at J, leaving 4 bases unmatched. The germline CDR1 and CDR2 sequences are SGHTA and FQGNSA. As DNA, the CDR3 is TGTGCCAGCAGCTCCGGGACTAGCGGGAAGTACAATGAGCAGTTCTTC. The encoded protein is CASSSGTSGKYNEQFF.

V is TRBV30 and J is TRBJ2-5; TRBD2 aligns across 9 bases. The CDR3 loop spans 16 amino acids. In germline, CDR1 is GTSNPN, CDR2 SVGIG (reference sequence). Trimming at V came to 0 bases and at J to 6 bases, leaving 11 bases not matched to a gene. Here the CDR3 reads CAWSVRGSGSGKTQYF. CDR3 bases: TGTGCCTGGAGTGTAAGGGGTAGCGGGAGTGGAAAGACCCAGTACTTC.

The V and J genes are TRBV27 and TRBJ1-6; D is ambiguous. This CDR3 region has 14 residues. Germline values: CDR1 MNHEY, CDR2 SMNVEV (reference sequence). The ends were cut back, 4 bases at V and 9 bases at J, with 13 bases in the middle. CDR3 nucleotide sequence: TGTGCCAGCAGTTCCCCCGGAGGAACTTCACCCCTCCACTTT. Its protein product is CASSSPGGTSPLHF.